What follows are 19 T cell receptor beta chains derived from one specimen sequenced in a study of shared clonotypes between healthy human individuals. The repertoire was sequenced with immunoSEQ multiplex PCR; TCRdb's copy has only in-frame clones and lacks some. In the table there are fewer than 600,000 clones, more than 75% of which are singletons. Input material: PBMCs. The receptors originated from a woman aged 40-49 years in good health. Some clones in this sample may be carry-over from other donors' samples.

This clone has a single count. The V gene is TRBV2, the J gene TRBJ2-2; D might be TRBD1 (6 bases). V lost 4 bases and J 4 bases, leaving 13 bases between the germline ends. Germline CDR1 SNHLY, CDR2 FYNNEI. The CDR3 is 15 amino acids. In nucleotides, the CDR3 is TGTGCCAGCAGTGGTCAGGGGTGGGTCACCGGGGAGCTGTTTTTT. This sequence encodes CASSGQGWVTGELFF.

This sequence joins TRBV29-1 and TRBJ2-7; 11 bases fit TRBD2. V lost 6 bases to trimming and J lost 7 bases; unmatched junction nucleotides: 14. Germline V CDR1 and CDR2: SQVTM, ANQGSEA. The CDR3 extends over 15 amino acids. Here the CDR3 DNA reads TGCAGCGTGGCGAAATTAGCGGGAGGGCCGGATGAGCAGTACTTC. Translating it yields CSVAKLAGGPDEQYF.

A note on this clone: The likely explanation is a read error, given a far larger clone one base away. J is TRBJ1-5 and V is TRBV5-8; 12 bases align to TRBD1. This CDR3 is built from 14 residues. CDR1 is SGHTS, CDR2 YDEGEE, per germline. J was trimmed by 3 bases and V by 7 bases; bases with no gene match: 2. CDR3 nucleotides: TGTGCCAGCGGGACAGGGGGCCCCAATCAGCCCCAGCATTTT. Amino acid sequence: CASGTGGPNQPQHF.

The rearrangement joins TRBV7-2 to TRBJ2-5, with 7 bases identical to TRBD1. Trimming at V came to 1 base and at J to 5 bases, leaving 4 bases not matched to a gene. The V gene's germline CDR1 is SGHTA and CDR2 FQGNSA. The CDR3 has 14 residues. The CDR3 is CASSLGGGAETQYF. The CDR3 coding sequence is TGTGCCAGCAGCTTAGGAGGGGGCGCGGAGACCCAGTACTTC.

The chain combines TRBV27 with TRBJ2-1; D might be TRBD1 or TRBD2, each matching 5 bases. Germline CDR1 MNHEY, CDR2 SMNVEV (reference sequence). Trimming shortened V by 6 bases and J by 5 bases, and 11 bases separated the two germline ends. The CDR3 spans 13 residues. CDR3 coding DNA: TGTGCCAGCAGGGGACGGACTGACAATGAGCAGTTCTTC. Protein product: CASRGRTDNEQFF.

This clone was seen a single time. The rearrangement links TRBV4-3 to TRBJ2-3; no reliable D call. The CDR3 runs to 14 residues. The germline V gene has CDR1 LGHNA and CDR2 YSLEER. Trimming took 2 bases from V and 3 from J, leaving 9 bases between them. CDR3 region: CASSQKSGTDTQYF. The CDR3 nucleotides are TGCGCCAGCAGCCAAAAATCCGGGACAGATACGCAGTATTTT.

This chain links TRBV7-8 with TRBJ2-5; tentatively, D is TRBD2 (6 bases). The CDR3 is 11 amino acids. Germline assignment: CDR1 SGHVS and CDR2 FQNEAQ. The V and J ends lost 1 base and 10 bases respectively, with 7 bases between them. The CDR3 DNA reads TGTGCCAGCAGCTTAGAGGAGGGCCAGTACTTC. It yields the protein CASSLEEGQYF.

This clone has more than one count but fewer than ten. This chain joins TRBV6-1 and TRBJ1-1; D not resolved. V was trimmed by 7 bases and J by 0 bases, leaving 9 bases between them. The germline V gene encodes CDR1 MNHNS and CDR2 SASEGT. The CDR3 has 13 residues. The CDR3 protein is CASIRPVNTEAFF. The CDR3 region has the DNA TGTGCCAGCATTCGGCCAGTGAACACTGAAGCTTTCTTT.

The chain has TRBV11-2 and TRBJ2-6; D is ambiguous. With 1 base removed from V and 3 bases from J, the gap between germline ends came to 1 base. Germline CDR1 SGHAT, CDR2 FQNNGV. The CDR3 is 13 amino acids. CDR3 nucleotides: TGTGCCAGCAGCTTAGTTGGGGCCAACGTCCTGACTTTC. Amino acids: CASSLVGANVLTF.

Concerning this clone itself: One junction end disagrees with the germline gene, perhaps due to a read error. This sequence joins TRBV29-1 and TRBJ2-1, with 11 bases lining up with TRBD1. This CDR3 has 16 amino acids. The germline V gene encodes CDR1 SQVTM and CDR2 ANQGSEA. The chain's CDR3 is CSAEPGQGGSYNEQFF. The CDR3 nucleotides are TGCAGCGCTGAACCGGGACAGGGGGGCTCCTACAATGAGCAGTTCTTC.

This clone was counted only a few times. The chain couples TRBV5-4 to TRBJ1-2; D is undetermined. The CDR3 totals 15 residues. Trimming removed 4 bases at V and 6 bases at J, with 19 bases between. Per germline, CDR1 SGHNT and CDR2 YYREEE (reference sequence). In nucleotides, the CDR3 is TGTGCCAGCAGCATCGGCCTTAACCGGAGGGATGGCTACACCTTC. This sequence encodes CASSIGLNRRDGYTF.

The rearrangement uses TRBV6-5 and TRBJ2-5; possibly TRBD1 for D (6 bases). Germline V gene data show CDR1 as MNHEY and CDR2 as SVGAGI. Trimming stripped 5 bases from V and 11 bases from J, with 12 bases between. The CDR3 contains 11 residues. CDR3 coding DNA: TGTGCCAGCAGTCAGGGGCTACTTCAGTACTTC. It is translated as CASSQGLLQYF.

Notes on this clone: The same CDR3 arises from other DNA sequences in this sample as well. This chain uses TRBV29-1 with TRBJ1-3; D gene uncertain. The CDR3 has 11 amino acids. The V end lost 4 bases, the J end lost 2 bases, and 3 bases lay between the germline ends. CDR1 is SQVTM, CDR2 ANQGSEA, per germline. CDR3 in DNA: TGCAGCGTTGGAACTGGAAACACCATATATTTT. Its translation: CSVGTGNTIYF.

Concerning this clone itself: This sample includes further DNA sequences coding for the same CDR3. V and J are TRBV9 and TRBJ1-2; no definite D call. V gave up 3 bases and J gave up 3 bases, with 9 bases separating them. This CDR3 comprises 13 residues. Germline CDR1 is SGDLS and CDR2 is YYNGEE. CDR3 DNA sequence: TGTGCCAGCAGCGCCTCCCGGGACTATGGCTACACCTTC. It yields the protein CASSASRDYGYTF.

This chain links TRBV5-4 with TRBJ2-7, with 12 bases matching TRBD2. The junction had 9 bases not matched to a gene; V was cut back by 4 bases and J by 7 bases. CDR1 and CDR2 (germline): SGHNT, YYREEE (reference sequence). The length of the CDR3 is 15 residues. CDR3 sequence (DNA): TGTGCCAGCAGCCAAGGACTAGCGGGACATCGGGAGCAGTACTTC. Translating it yields CASSQGLAGHREQYF.

The CDR3 sequence: CASRTGPNTGELFF. As DNA, the CDR3 is TGTGCCAGCAGGACAGGACCGAACACCGGGGAGCTGTTTTTT. The chain uses TRBV27 and TRBJ2-2; TRBD1 might be the D (6 bases). The CDR3 runs to 14 residues. CDR1 and CDR2 from the germline V gene are MNHEY and SMNVEV (reference sequence). The V end lost 6 bases, the J end lost 0 bases, and 8 bases lay between the germline ends.

The J gene is TRBJ2-2, the V gene TRBV7-3, with 7 positions matching TRBD2. The CDR3 extends over 16 amino acids. V was clipped by 5 bases and J by 2 bases; unmatched bases: 8. The germline V gene encodes CDR1 SGHTA and CDR2 FQGTGA. The CDR3 DNA follows: TGTGCCAGCAGCCCCCGCGGGGGACTAAACACCGGGGAGCTGTTTTTT. Translating gives CASSPRGGLNTGELFF. The full variable domain, its missing parts supplied by reference TRBV7-3 and TRBJ2-2, is GAGVSQTPSNKVTEKGKYVELRCDPISGHTALYWYRQSLGQGPEFLIYFQGTGAADDSGLPNDRFFAVRPEGSVSTLKIQRTERGDSAVYLCASSPRGGLNTGELFFGEGSRLTVL.

The chain couples TRBV27 to TRBJ2-1; D is undetermined. Trimming took off 5 bases at V and 9 bases at J, with 8 bases between the two ends. The V gene's germline CDR1 is MNHEY and CDR2 SMNVEV (reference sequence). The CDR3 totals 11 residues. The CDR3 spells CASSMFGEQFF. In DNA, the CDR3 is TGTGCCAGCAGTATGTTTGGTGAGCAGTTCTTC.

V gene TRBV5-4 combines with J gene TRBJ2-3; D is perhaps TRBD1 (5 bases). CDR3 length: 13 residues. Trimming shortened V by 6 bases and J by 1 base, and 9 bases separated the two germline ends. Looked up from germline, CDR1 is SGHNT and CDR2 is YYREEE (reference sequence). The CDR3 here is CASMQGGTDTQYF. DNA of the CDR3: TGTGCCAGCATGCAGGGCGGCACAGATACGCAGTATTTT. Full variable domain (rest looked up from reference TRBV5-4 and TRBJ2-3): ETGVTQSPTHLIKTRGQQVTLRCSSQSGHNTVSWYQQALGQGPQFIFQYYREEENGRGNFPPRFSGLQFPNYSSELNVNALELDDSALYLCASMQGGTDTQYFGPGTRLTVL.